The clone carrying this T cell receptor beta chain was found a few times. Its antigen is undetermined. This specimen belongs to a study of identical twins. Study-wide results and caveats: In cord blood, abundant beta clonotypes had fewer insertions; memory showed no trend. Diverse VJ usage suggested most zero-insertion clonotypes were not invariant T cells.

TCRdb reprocessed the 5' RACE reads via MiXCR and lists one record per CDR3 protein. The table records nearly 250,000 distinct CDR3 sequences, about 7% of them present only once. The CDR3 loop spans 11 amino acids. The V gene's germline CDR1 is DFQATT and CDR2 SNEGSKA (reference sequence). The ends were cut back, 6 bases at V and 5 bases at J, with 10 bases in the middle. Healthy Caucasians, and only they, were the donors. The data also belong to a second study, concerning yellow fever vaccine responses in identical twins.

This TCR derives from a woman between 18 and 30 years old in good health. Sample: memory (CD45RO+) T cells sorted from blood. V and J are TRBV20-1 and TRBJ2-5; D is possibly TRBD1 or TRBD2 (6 bases each). CDR3 loop: CSAWRGETQYF. In nucleotides, the CDR3 is TGCAGTGCGTGGAGGGGGGAGACCCAGTACTTC.